This TCR beta chain was profiled in a study of T cell clones after liver transplantation. Study-wide context: TCRbeta sequencing after a pre-transplant mixed lymphocyte reaction identified graft-donor-reactive clones, later tracked in post-transplant blood. Third-party-reactive TCRbeta sequences from pre-transplant mixed lymphocyte reactions served as antigen-independent comparators.

V lost 5 bases, J lost 5 bases, and 2 bases stayed unmatched. The CDR3 covers 13 residues. Germline V gives CDR1 SGDLS, CDR2 YYNGEE. To note about this clone: The target antigen is unknown.

Using immunoSEQ multiplex PCR, the repertoire was profiled, and TCRdb retains in-frame clones only, with some absent. The data show roughly 65,000 clones, nearly 95% seen once. Study-wide results and limits: Graft donor-reactive T cells may have migrated into the graft rather than being deleted.

This specimen consisted of CD4+ T cells from blood, obtained roughly 25 months after liver transplant. This chain uses TRBV9 with TRBJ2-3; 10 nucleotides match TRBD1. The receptor was derived from a human patient who received a liver transplant. Some of the T cells may derive from the graft donor. The CDR3 nucleotides read TGTGCCAGCAGAGGGACAGGGGTAGATACGCAGTATTTT. Its protein is CASRGTGVDTQYF.